This T cell receptor beta chain came from a study of cytomegalovirus exposure and HLA in healthy donors. The CDR3 contains 14 residues. The germline CDR1 and CDR2 sequences are MRHNA and SNTAGT. This clone was detected only a few times. Its antigen remains unknown. Its ends do not fully match the called genes, so a read error is possible. Broader study findings: In vitro assays verified that three CMV-associated chains recognized CMV antigens specifically. Analysis performed later showed TCR beta chains linked to HLA being more clonally expanded than equally common others. Researchers counted around 170 TCR beta chains as cytomegalovirus-associated.

The PCR employed 60 Vbeta primers together with 13 Jbeta primers. Sequenced by immunoSEQ multiplex PCR; TCRdb stores in-frame clones only, minus some. The sample has some 170,000 clones; just over 70% are singletons. The chain has TRBV6-4 and TRBJ2-2; a weak D match, TRBD2 (6 bases). The specimen was PBMCs. This receptor was taken from a human donor in good health. The CDR3 here is CASSGEANAGELFF. Here the CDR3 DNA reads TGTGCCAGCAGCGGGGAGGCGAACGCCGGGGAGCTGTTTTTT.